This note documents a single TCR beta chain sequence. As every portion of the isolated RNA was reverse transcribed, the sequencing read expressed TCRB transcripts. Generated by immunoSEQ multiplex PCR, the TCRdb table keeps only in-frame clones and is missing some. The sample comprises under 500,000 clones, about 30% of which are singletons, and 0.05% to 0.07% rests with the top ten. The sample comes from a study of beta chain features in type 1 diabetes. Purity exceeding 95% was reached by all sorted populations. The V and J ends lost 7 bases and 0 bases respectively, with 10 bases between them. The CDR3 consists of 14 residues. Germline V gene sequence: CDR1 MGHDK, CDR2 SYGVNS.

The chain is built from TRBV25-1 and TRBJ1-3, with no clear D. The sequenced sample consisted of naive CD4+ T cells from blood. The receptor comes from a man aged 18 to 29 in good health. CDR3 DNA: TGTGCCAGCACAGGACGGGGCTCTGGAAACACCATATATTTT. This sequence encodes CASTGRGSGNTIYF.